Listed below are T cell receptor beta chains from one sample, sequenced in a study of CD8 T cells in ankylosing spondylitis. TCRdb reanalysed the 5' RACE reads using MiXCR and keeps one entry per CDR3 protein. The sample carries 150,000 to 200,000 distinct CDR3 sequences, 10% to 15% recorded once. The sample taken for sequencing was blood, either unsorted or a sorted T cell fraction (not recorded which). These receptors were taken from a female donor with ankylosing spondylitis or in good health (not recorded which). Both conserved end residues are part of each CDR3. Each record gives: J gene, D gene, V gene, clone size, CDR3 protein, CDR3 DNA. A D gene is named only where the DNA matches it firmly. Clone size is stated in some rows and not others, as once, few, many or a class when expanded.

TRBJ2-7 . TRBV28 . CASSPGVRSSYEQYF TGTGCCAGCAGCCCTGGGGTCAGAAGCTCCTACGAGCAGTACTTC
TRBJ2-3 . TRBV5-1 few CASSLSESTDTQYF TGCGCCAGCAGCTTGAGTGAGAGCACAGATACGCAGTATTTT
TRBJ2-1 . TRBV7-2 many CASSLAGAGHSSSYNEQFF TGTGCCAGCAGCTTAGCGGGTGCCGGACACTCGAGCTCCTACAATGAGCAGTTCTTC
TRBJ2-5 TRBD2 TRBV5-1 many CASSLSSGPTVPSETQYF TGCGCCAGCAGTCTGTCTAGCGGACCTACTGTCCCCTCAGAGACCCAGTACTTC
TRBJ2-7 TRBD1 TRBV29-1 many CSVELRTGTSFYEQYF TGCAGCGTTGAACTTCGGACAGGGACTTCCTTTTACGAGCAGTACTTC
TRBJ1-1 . TRBV6-5 . CASTKGGEAFF TGTGCCAGCACCAAAGGGGGTGAAGCTTTCTTT
TRBJ1-4 . TRBV20-1 many CSARDIRGEEKLFF TGCAGTGCTAGAGATATAAGGGGGGAGGAAAAACTGTTTTTT
TRBJ2-5 TRBD2 TRBV7-2 . CASSFGGRGGETQYF TGTGCCAGCAGCTTCGGCGGGAGAGGAGGAGAGACCCAGTACTTC
TRBJ1-2 TRBD1 TRBV5-6 many CASSAGQGAKNYYGYTF TGTGCCAGCAGCGCGGGACAGGGGGCAAAGAATTACTATGGCTACACCTTC
TRBJ1-1 TRBD1 TRBV7-2 . CANSSVTGGANTEAFF TGTGCCAACAGCTCGGTGACAGGGGGCGCGAACACTGAAGCTTTCTTT
TRBJ2-3 . TRBV5-6 few CASSSTGAHTDTQYF TGTGCCAGCAGCTCAACAGGAGCCCACACAGATACGCAGTATTTT
TRBJ2-1 . TRBV24-1 many CATSWLGSEQFF TGTGCCACCAGTTGGTTGGGGAGTGAGCAGTTCTTC
TRBJ2-2 . TRBV7-2 many CASSFSGTGELFF TGTGCCAGCAGCTTTTCGGGGACCGGGGAGCTGTTTTTT
TRBJ1-5 . TRBV7-2 many CASVPPGTLSNQPQHF TGTGCCAGCGTCCCCCCGGGAACCCTTAGCAATCAGCCCCAGCATTTT
TRBJ2-1 TRBD2 TRBV28 . CASSQPAAGGLKPYNEQFF TGTGCCAGCAGTCAACCAGCAGCGGGAGGACTTAAGCCCTACAATGAGCAGTTCTTC
TRBJ2-1 . TRBV20-1 many CRPPGMQFF TGCAGACCTCCGGGCATGCAGTTCTTC
TRBJ2-1 TRBD2 TRBV20-1 . CSVLAGENEQFF TGCAGTGTTTTAGCGGGAGAAAATGAGCAGTTCTTC
TRBJ2-7 TRBD1 TRBV19 few CASRAGTGSYEQYF TGTGCCAGTAGAGCCGGGACAGGGTCCTACGAGCAGTACTTC
TRBJ2-2 TRBD2 TRBV5-1 . CASSFVGLAGGPNTGELFF TGCGCCAGCAGCTTCGTAGGACTAGCGGGAGGTCCGAACACCGGGGAGCTGTTTTTT
TRBJ2-1 TRBD2 TRBV27 many CASILAGGGNEQFF TGTGCCAGCATTCTAGCGGGAGGGGGTAATGAGCAGTTCTTC
TRBJ2-5 . TRBV20-1 many CSARPRGGAQETQYF TGCAGTGCTAGACCTAGGGGGGGAGCACAAGAGACCCAGTACTTC
TRBJ1-1 . TRBV28 many CASSFPHRPEAFF TGTGCCAGCAGTTTCCCCCATCGACCCGAAGCTTTCTTT
TRBJ2-7 . TRBV27 many CASRYRESYEQYF TGTGCCAGCAGGTACAGGGAATCCTACGAGCAGTACTTC
TRBJ2-2 . TRBV4-3 . CASSPNRQADTGELFF TGCGCCAGCAGCCCGAACAGACAGGCGGACACCGGGGAGCTGTTTTTT
TRBJ2-7 . TRBV20-1 few CSAFRGGRAAYEQYF TGCAGTGCCTTTCGAGGGGGGAGGGCCGCGTACGAGCAGTACTTC
TRBJ1-2 . TRBV4-2 . CASSQKGVGEAYGYTF TGTGCCAGCAGCCAAAAAGGGGTAGGGGAGGCCTATGGCTACACCTTC
TRBJ2-1 . TRBV20-1 many CSARSFGESSYNEQFF TGCAGTGCTAGGTCATTCGGGGAGAGCTCCTACAATGAGCAGTTCTTC
TRBJ2-7 . TRBV29-1 few CSVGGIGDEQYF TGCAGCGTTGGCGGGATAGGCGACGAGCAGTACTTC
TRBJ1-6 . TRBV3-1 many CASSQLDRNSPLHF TGTGCCAGCAGCCAACTTGACAGAAATTCACCCCTCCACTTT
TRBJ2-5 TRBD2 TRBV9 . CASSVGAGVQETQYF TGTGCCAGCAGCGTAGGGGCGGGAGTACAAGAGACCCAGTACTTC
TRBJ2-1 TRBD1 TRBV7-2 many CASSFPDRYNEQFF TGTGCCAGCAGCTTCCCGGACAGGTACAATGAGCAGTTCTTC
TRBJ1-1 TRBD1 TRBV29-1 . CSGTRQGRTEAFF TGCAGCGGGACCAGACAGGGGAGGACTGAAGCTTTCTTT
TRBJ2-1 . TRBV7-3 . CASSLLPNNEQFF TGTGCCAGCAGCTTACTCCCAAACAATGAGCAGTTCTTC
TRBJ1-1 TRBD1 TRBV6-5 many CASSYGDRTTEAFF TGTGCCAGCAGTTACGGGGACAGAACCACTGAAGCTTTCTTT
TRBJ1-2 TRBD1 TRBV5-4 . CASSHIQGKGYTF TGTGCCAGCAGCCACATACAGGGGAAAGGCTACACCTTC
TRBJ2-7 . TRBV7-6 many CASSFDEGGEQYF TGTGCCAGCAGCTTCGATGAGGGAGGAGAGCAGTACTTC
TRBJ2-7 TRBD2 TRBV15 . CATSGSAGGIVEQYF TGTGCCACCAGCGGGTCGGCGGGGGGCATAGTGGAGCAGTACTTC
TRBJ2-1 . TRBV5-1 . CASSFHNLPTVLHEQFF TGCGCCAGCAGCTTTCACAACCTCCCGACGGTCCTTCATGAGCAGTTCTTC
TRBJ2-1 . TRBV5-5 . CASSLGPSPNNEQFF TGTGCCAGCAGCTTGGGGCCCTCTCCGAACAATGAGCAGTTCTTC
TRBJ2-3 . TRBV27 many CASSPWRSYTDTQYF TGTGCCAGCAGTCCGTGGCGGAGTTACACAGATACGCAGTATTTT
TRBJ2-3 TRBD2 TRBV9 many CASSSGTSGSHTQYF TGTGCCAGCAGCTCCGGGACTAGCGGGAGCCATACGCAGTATTTT
TRBJ2-7 . TRBV20-1 many CSATGTQSYEQYF TGCAGTGCCACCGGGACGCAATCTTACGAGCAGTACTTC
TRBJ2-1 . TRBV5-1 many CASGRTDIYNEQFF TGCGCCAGCGGACGGACAGATATCTACAATGAGCAGTTCTTC
TRBJ2-1 . TRBV7-2 few CASSLRSSYNEQFF TGTGCCAGCAGCTTACGAAGCTCCTACAATGAGCAGTTCTTC
TRBJ2-7 . TRBV4-3 many CASSQVRGGEQYF TGCGCCAGCAGCCAAGTCAGGGGGGGCGAGCAGTACTTC
TRBJ2-7 . TRBV13 many CASSSRATRSGEQYF TGTGCCAGCAGCTCCCGTGCGACTAGGTCTGGCGAGCAGTACTTC
TRBJ1-6 . TRBV15 many CATSRVLRSSYNSPLHF TGTGCCACCAGCAGAGTACTAAGGAGCTCCTATAATTCACCCCTCCACTTT
TRBJ2-3 TRBD2 TRBV5-1 . CASSAGGPLSDTQYF TGCGCCAGCAGCGCGGGAGGGCCTCTCTCAGATACGCAGTATTTT
TRBJ2-7 . TRBV7-9 few CASSLPGDSEQYF TGTGCCAGCAGCTTACCAGGGGACTCCGAGCAGTACTTC